These 2 T cell receptor beta chains were all obtained from the same sample, sequenced in a study of blood T cell repertoires in COVID-19. The protocol was immunoSEQ multiplex PCR, while the TCRdb copy is restricted to in-frame clones and leaves out a portion. Of about 190,000 clones listed, 82% are singletons. The material sequenced was peripheral blood. These receptors were obtained from a woman in her 30s with acute or convalescent COVID-19.

The V gene is TRBV30, the J gene TRBJ1-6, with D perhaps TRBD1 (5 bases). V shed 0 bases and J shed 0 bases, with 12 bases lying between them. The CDR3 is 17 amino acids. The germline CDR1 and CDR2 sequences are GTSNPN and SVGIG (reference sequence). The CDR3 loop reads CAWSVNRGSSYNSPLHF. CDR3 in DNA: TGTGCCTGGAGTGTCAATCGGGGGAGCTCCTATAATTCACCCCTCCACTTT.

The V and J genes are TRBV15 and TRBJ2-7; D perhaps matches TRBD2 (5 bases). V was pared by 1 base and J by 4 bases, with 17 bases between. Per germline, CDR1 LNHNV and CDR2 YYDKDF (reference sequence). The CDR3 is made up of 16 amino acids. The chain's CDR3 is CATSRGERMRRYEQYF. CDR3 in DNA: TGTGCCACCAGCAGAGGGGAGCGGATGCGTAGGTACGAGCAGTACTTC.